The 19 T cell receptor beta chains below all came from one sample that was sequenced in a study of blood T cells in healthy people across ages. The use of a sample-barcoded 5' primer and a J-beta primer mix characterized a second PCR of roughly 6 to 11 cycles. TCRdb re-analysed the 5' RACE reads in MiXCR, keeping a single row per CDR3 protein. Among fewer than 800,000 distinct CDR3 sequences listed, roughly 21% were seen once. Input material: blood. The receptors were gathered from a man aged 65 to 79 in good health.

This clonotype was counted ten times or more. This chain connects TRBV20-1 to TRBJ2-5; D possibly corresponds to TRBD1 (5 bases). This CDR3 is 13 amino acids long. V lost 0 bases and J lost 3, with 8 bases in between. Germline CDR1 reads DFQATT; CDR2 reads SNEGSKA (reference sequence). The CDR3 region is CSARDRVEETQYF. The CDR3 DNA is TGCAGTGCTAGAGACAGGGTCGAAGAGACCCAGTACTTC.

The CDR3 protein is CASSQGTSGGDTQYF. DNA of the CDR3: TGTGCCAGCAGCCAAGGGACTAGCGGGGGAGATACGCAGTATTTT. The chain recombines TRBV3-1 with TRBJ2-3, with 13 bases aligning to TRBD2. The CDR3 consists of 15 residues. The junction had 0 bases not matched to a gene; V was cut back by 1 base and J by 5 bases. Germline values: CDR1 LGHDT, CDR2 YNNKEL (reference sequence).

This clonotype was recorded a few times. The chain has TRBV18 and TRBJ2-3; D is unresolved. The length of the CDR3 is 13 residues. Trimming took 3 bases from V and 2 from J, leaving 6 bases between them. Looked up from germline, CDR1 is KGHSH and CDR2 is LQKENI. This CDR3 is CASSPAYTDTQYF. CDR3 bases: TGTGCCAGCTCACCGGCCTACACAGATACGCAGTATTTT.

This clonotype was counted only a few times. The V gene is TRBV9, the J gene TRBJ2-4; D is unclear. The V gene lost 0 bases and the J gene lost 0 bases, with 4 bases spanning the gap. This CDR3 is built from 14 residues. Germline CDR1 and CDR2: SGDLS and YYNGEE. CDR3 sequence reads: CASSVDAAKNIQYF. The CDR3 bases are TGTGCCAGCAGCGTAGACGCAGCCAAAAACATTCAGTACTTC.

This clonotype turned up a few times. This rearrangement joins TRBV5-1 to TRBJ2-5; D unresolved. The CDR3 covers 14 residues. The germline V gene has CDR1 SGHRS and CDR2 YFSETQ. The germline V and J ends were trimmed by 0 bases and 5 bases, with 11 bases remaining between them. This CDR3 is CASSLEALFETQYF. The CDR3 DNA reads TGCGCCAGCAGCTTGGAGGCCTTATTTGAGACCCAGTACTTC. Combining the CDR3 with reference TRBV5-1 and TRBJ2-5 gives the whole variable domain KAGVTQTPRYLIKTRGQQVTLSCSPISGHRSVSWYQQTPGQGLQFLFEYFSETQRNKGNFPGRFSGRQFSNSRSEMNVSTLELGDSALYLCASSLEALFETQYFGPGTRLLVL.

The CDR3 region has the DNA TGTGCCAGCAGCTTAGGGACTAGCGTTGGGGAGCAGTTCTTC. Its protein is CASSLGTSVGEQFF. The chain combines TRBV7-3 with TRBJ2-1; 10 nucleotides match TRBD2. Germline CDR1 SGHTA, CDR2 FQGTGA. The ends lost 2 bases at V and 10 bases at J; junction bases unmatched: 5. The CDR3 extends over 14 amino acids.

J is TRBJ1-5 and V is TRBV15; D is undetermined. This CDR3 has 15 residues. Per germline, CDR1 LNHNV and CDR2 YYDKDF (reference sequence). Deletions cut 1 base from V and 1 base from J, with 8 bases between. The CDR3 here is CATSRAATSNQPQHF. CDR3 nucleotides: TGTGCCACCAGCAGAGCAGCAACAAGCAATCAGCCCCAGCATTTT.

Comment on this clonotype: The junction differs from germline at one of its ends, possibly a read error. The chain recombines TRBV27 with TRBJ2-1; D perhaps matches TRBD2 (6 bases). The germline CDR1 and CDR2 sequences are MNHEY and SMNVEV (reference sequence). The CDR3 is made up of 15 amino acids. DNA of the CDR3: TGTGCCACCAGTTTACTAGCCGTCTCCTACAATGAGCAGTTCTTC. The encoded protein is CATSLLAVSYNEQFF.

The V gene is TRBV6-5, the J gene TRBJ2-5, with D perhaps matching TRBD1 (5 bases). Near its end, the DNA agrees better with TRBJ2-7, so the J call may be wrong. CDR3 length: 12 residues. Germline CDR1 is MNHEY and CDR2 is SVGAGI. The CDR3, as DNA: TGTGCCAGCAGGGACACTACCTACGAGCAGTACTTC. Translation gives CASRDTTYEQYF.

The rearrangement joins TRBV10-3 to TRBJ1-6, with D unresolved. This CDR3 has 14 residues. The germline V gene has CDR1 ENHRY and CDR2 SYGVKD. The V gene lost 0 bases and the J gene lost 8 bases, with 8 bases spanning the gap. The CDR3 coding sequence is TGTGCCATCAGTGAGTCGACGAGGGATTCACCCCTCCACTTT. Translated, it gives CAISESTRDSPLHF.

The rearrangement uses TRBV20-1 and TRBJ2-5, with D perhaps matching TRBD1 (6 bases). Trimming cost V 6 bases and J 5 bases, with 19 bases left between them. The CDR3 has 14 residues. The germline CDR1 and CDR2 sequences are DFQATT and SNEGSKA (reference sequence). The CDR3 DNA follows: TGCAGTGCCATCGGGACAAAGAAGGAGGAGACCCAGTACTTC. This codes for CSAIGTKKEETQYF.

This clonotype was seen a handful of times. V gene TRBV6-2 or TRBV6-3 combines with J gene TRBJ1-1; 10 positions agree with TRBD1. CDR3 size: 14 residues. In germline, CDR1 is MNHEY, CDR2 SVGEGT. The V segment lost 7 bases and the J segment 6 bases; nucleotides outside the gene matches: 8. The CDR3 protein is CASNRDRGISEAFF. CDR3 bases: TGTGCCAGCAACCGGGACAGGGGTATCTCTGAAGCTTTCTTT.

The V gene is TRBV12-3 or TRBV12-4, the J gene TRBJ2-2, with a possible D match to TRBD2 (5 bases). There are 15 residues in the CDR3. Trimming took off 5 bases at V and 6 bases at J, with 16 bases between the two ends. This chain's CDR3 is CASSLGAERAGELFF. CDR3 in DNA: TGTGCCAGCAGTCTTGGAGCGGAGAGAGCCGGGGAGCTGTTTTTT.

There are a few counts of this clonotype. The rearrangement uses TRBV14 and TRBJ2-1, with D possibly TRBD2 on 6 matching bases. The ends were cut back, 1 base at V and 4 bases at J, with 8 bases in the middle. The CDR3 spans 14 residues. CDR1 is SGHDN and CDR2 is FVKESK in the germline V gene. CDR3 loop: CASSQGTNYNEQFF. CDR3 sequence (DNA): TGTGCCAGCAGCCAAGGGACTAATTACAATGAGCAGTTCTTC.

The chain links TRBV20-1 to TRBJ2-1; 15 bases map to TRBD2. The germline CDR1 and CDR2 sequences are DFQATT and SNEGSKA (reference sequence). The CDR3 length is 17 residues. After removal of 6 bases from V and 1 base from J, the junction contained 7 bases not matched to a gene. The CDR3 sequence is CSARTSGRAGSYNEQFF. CDR3 sequence (DNA): TGCAGTGCCAGGACTAGCGGGAGGGCAGGGTCCTACAATGAGCAGTTCTTC.

The sample holds many counts of this clonotype. For the CDR3, the DNA is TGTGCCCTTGCACGGGGAGGTTCCTACAATGAGCAGTTCTTC. This codes for CALARGGSYNEQFF. The chain combines TRBV2 with TRBJ2-1, with D maybe TRBD2 (6 bases). The germline gives CDR1 SNHLY, CDR2 FYNNEI. Trimming took off 11 bases at V and 1 base at J, with 15 bases between the two ends. CDR3 length: 14 residues.

This clonotype showed up just a few times. The chain carries TRBV15 and TRBJ2-5, with a possible D match to TRBD2 (5 bases). Germline V gene data show CDR1 as LNHNV and CDR2 as YYDKDF (reference sequence). The V gene lost 0 bases and the J gene lost 3 bases, with 11 bases spanning the gap. This CDR3 has 15 amino acids. This CDR3 is CATSRDTGTKETQYF. The CDR3 nucleotides read TGTGCCACCAGCAGAGATACGGGAACAAAAGAGACCCAGTACTTC.

J is TRBJ1-1 and V is TRBV2; D gene unclear. CDR1 and CDR2 from the germline V gene are SNHLY and FYNNEI. Trimming removed 4 bases from V and 2 bases from J, with 8 bases in between. This CDR3 is 13 amino acids long. The CDR3 loop reads CASSADQNTEAFF. The CDR3 coding sequence is TGTGCCAGCAGTGCCGACCAAAACACTGAAGCTTTCTTT.

The chain recombines TRBV2 with TRBJ2-7, with 8 bases aligning to TRBD2. The length of the CDR3 is 13 residues. Unmatched junction bases numbered 4, after V lost 4 bases and J lost 5 bases. The germline V gene has CDR1 SNHLY and CDR2 FYNNEI. Here the CDR3 DNA reads TGTGCCAGCAGTGCCGGGAGGGTCAACGAGCAGTACTTC. Protein product: CASSAGRVNEQYF.